What follows are 26 T cell receptor beta chains derived from one specimen sequenced in a study of T cells in Graves' hyperthyroidism and ophthalmopathy. From RNA transcripts, TCR beta CDR3 regions were amplified. First-round RT-PCR targeting the TCR CDR3 was performed with the HTBI primer set. From the multiplex PCR reads, TCRdb called clonotypes with MiXCR, one entry per CDR3 protein. The data hold about 640,000 distinct CDR3 sequences, with more than 20% observed a single time. The material sequenced was blood. All receptors come from a man aged 25-45 years with Graves' ophthalmopathy.

This clonotype was observed many times. This chain uses TRBV6-5 with TRBJ1-2; the D is unclear. Germline V gene lookup returns CDR1 MNHEY and CDR2 SVGAGI. Trimming stripped 0 bases from V and 4 bases from J, with 12 bases between. The CDR3 length is 15 residues. In DNA form, the CDR3 reads TGTGCCAGCAGTTACTCTACCACACGCGGCTATGGCTACACCTTC. This encodes CASSYSTTRGYGYTF.

This clonotype was detected once. V usage is TRBV20-1 and J usage is TRBJ1-5; a possible D gene is TRBD1 (6 bases). Germline V CDR1 and CDR2: DFQATT, SNEGSKA (reference sequence). V was shortened by 7 bases and J by 0 bases, with 13 bases between the two germline ends. The CDR3 sequence is 14 residues long. Here the CDR3 DNA reads TGCAGTGTTACCGTACAGGGTAGCAATCAGCCCCAGCATTTT. It is translated as CSVTVQGSNQPQHF.

This clonotype was seen ten or more times. The rearrangement uses TRBV7-8 and TRBJ1-1; D gene ambiguous. V was cut by 0 bases and J by 1 base, with 9 bases left in between. CDR3 size: 15 residues. CDR1 is SGHVS and CDR2 is FQNEAQ in the germline V gene. The CDR3 bases are TGTGCCAGCAGCTTAGCGTTACGTCCGAACACTGAAGCTTTCTTT. This encodes CASSLALRPNTEAFF.

This clonotype has a handful of counts. The J gene is TRBJ2-2, the V gene TRBV4-1; D call uncertain. V dropped 3 bases and J dropped 6 bases, with 5 bases sitting between them. CDR1 MGHRA and CDR2 YSYEKL come from the germline V gene. The CDR3 sequence is 12 residues long. CDR3: CASSQGSGELFF. CDR3 sequence (DNA): TGCGCCAGCAGCCAGGGATCCGGGGAGCTGTTTTTT.

In this sample, this clonotype turned up many times. The chain uses TRBV11-2 and TRBJ1-1; D unclear. CDR3 length: 13 amino acids. CDR1 SGHAT and CDR2 FQNNGV come from the germline V gene. Between the trimmed V and J ends, which lost 7 bases and 4 bases, there was a span of 13 bases. The CDR3 region is CASKQWGGTEAFF. The CDR3 DNA follows: TGTGCCAGCAAGCAATGGGGAGGCACTGAAGCTTTCTTT. Drawing the rest from reference TRBV11-2 and TRBJ1-1, the complete variable domain is EAGVAQSPRYKIIEKRQSVAFWCNPISGHATLYWYQQILGQGPKLLIQFQNNGVVDDSQLPKDRFSAERLKGVDSTLKIQPAKLEDSAVYLCASKQWGGTEAFFGQGTRLTVV.

There are many counts of this clonotype. This chain joins TRBV27 and TRBJ1-2; 7 bases agree with TRBD1. This CDR3 spans 17 amino acids. CDR1 and CDR2 from the germline V gene are MNHEY and SMNVEV (reference sequence). Trimming took 3 bases from V and 1 from J; bases not matched to a gene: 11. The CDR3 sequence is CASSFIRDSLFNYGYTF. In DNA, the CDR3 is TGTGCCAGCAGTTTTATCCGGGACAGCCTTTTTAACTATGGCTACACCTTC.

This clonotype appeared a single time. One junction end disagrees with the germline gene, perhaps due to a read error. This chain links TRBV20-1 with TRBJ1-6; unclear D gene. Germline lookup yields CDR1 DFQATT and CDR2 SNEGSKA (reference sequence). CDR3 length equals 13 residues. CDR3 residues: CSASGEHNPPLHF. In DNA form, the CDR3 reads TGCAGTGCTAGTGGTGAACATAATCCACCCCTCCACTTT.

This clonotype has more than one count but fewer than ten. The rearrangement uses TRBV20-1 and TRBJ2-7, with 7 bases that match TRBD1. Trimming removed 4 bases from V and 3 bases from J; junction bases left unmatched: 15. This CDR3 spans 16 amino acids. The germline gives CDR1 DFQATT, CDR2 SNEGSKA (reference sequence). CDR3 sequence: CSATMLQTGKGYEQYF. DNA of the CDR3: TGCAGTGCTACAATGCTACAGACAGGGAAGGGCTACGAGCAGTACTTC.

This clonotype was recorded a few times. The V and J genes are TRBV28 and TRBJ2-4; TRBD1 aligns across 7 bases. This CDR3 contains 18 residues. Germline loops: CDR1 MDHEN, CDR2 SYDVKM. V lost 5 bases to trimming and J lost 0 bases; unmatched junction nucleotides: 13. The CDR3, as DNA: TGTGCCAGCAGTCCCACCCCGGGACAGTTTCTAGCCAAAAACATTCAGTACTTC. It specifies CASSPTPGQFLAKNIQYF. The whole variable domain, remainder taken from reference TRBV28 and TRBJ2-4, is DVKVTQSSRYLVKRTGEKVFLECVQDMDHENMFWYRQDPGLGLRLIYFSYDVKMKEKGDIPEGYSVSREKKERFSLILESASTNQTSMYLCASSPTPGQFLAKNIQYFGAGTRLSVL.

The rearrangement uses TRBV19 and TRBJ2-7, with 8 bases aligning to TRBD2. The V gene's germline CDR1 is LNHDA and CDR2 SQIVND (reference sequence). The CDR3 consists of 14 residues. With V trimmed by 4 bases and J by 3 bases, 5 bases remained unmatched. In DNA, the CDR3 is TGTGCCAGTAGTACGGGACTAGGGGGCTACGAGCAGTACTTC. Protein: CASSTGLGGYEQYF.

This chain links TRBV28 with TRBJ2-6, with a weak D call TRBD1 (6 bases). This CDR3 is built from 17 residues. Germline V CDR1 and CDR2: MDHEN, SYDVKM. The V end was cut by 6 bases, the J end by 0 bases, with 15 bases between. The CDR3 DNA follows: TGTGCCAGCAGCGCTACCGGGACACACTCTGGGGCCAACGTCCTGACTTTC. Translating gives CASSATGTHSGANVLTF.

V is TRBV12-3 or TRBV12-4 and J is TRBJ2-1; TRBD1 matches at 9 bases. The CDR3 totals 13 residues. The trim removed 5 bases at V and 8 bases at J, leaving 4 bases unmatched. The CDR3, as DNA: TGTGCCAGCAGTGGGGACAGGGAGTATGAGCAGTTCTTC. Protein: CASSGDREYEQFF.

A few counts support this clonotype. The gene calls are TRBV29-1 and TRBJ1-1, with D unresolved. CDR1 and CDR2 from the germline V gene are SQVTM and ANQGSEA. The CDR3 has 14 residues. The V gene lost 4 bases and the J gene lost 5 bases, with 17 bases spanning the gap. The CDR3 is CSVALDGVRTEAFF. CDR3 DNA: TGCAGCGTTGCTCTGGACGGGGTAAGAACTGAAGCTTTCTTT. The full variable domain, its missing parts supplied by reference TRBV29-1 and TRBJ1-1, is SAVISQKPSRDICQRGTSLTIQCQVDSQVTMMFWYRQQPGQSLTLIATANQGSEATYESGFVIDKFPISRPNLTFSTLTVSNMSPEDSSIYLCSVALDGVRTEAFFGQGTRLTVV.

This clonotype appeared many times. The rearrangement joins TRBV12-3 or TRBV12-4 to TRBJ2-3; TRBD2 is a possible D gene (6 bases). The CDR3 length is 15 residues. V lost 4 bases to trimming and J lost 0 bases, with 11 bases between them. In nucleotides, the CDR3 is TGTGCCAGCAGTTACCGGGACTTGAGCACAGATACGCAGTATTTT. It encodes CASSYRDLSTDTQYF.

In this sample, this clonotype turned up many times. The chain uses TRBV20-1 and TRBJ1-5; D remains unclear. V was shortened by 3 bases and J by 4 bases, with 10 bases between the two germline ends. The CDR3 length is 13 residues. CDR1 is DFQATT, CDR2 SNEGSKA, per germline (reference sequence). CDR3 sequence: CSASGRVNQPQHF. CDR3 DNA sequence: TGCAGTGCTAGCGGGAGGGTTAATCAGCCCCAGCATTTT.

This clonotype came up many times. This chain uses TRBV30 with TRBJ2-2; TRBD1 aligns across 7 bases. V was clipped by 0 bases and J by 8 bases; unmatched bases: 6. Looked up from germline, CDR1 is GTSNPN and CDR2 is SVGIG (reference sequence). This CDR3 has 14 residues. In nucleotides, the CDR3 is TGTGCCTGGAGTGTCCTTACAGGGGAGGGGGAGCTGTTTTTT. Translating it yields CAWSVLTGEGELFF.

The gene calls are TRBV6-1 and TRBJ2-3; 7 bases are shared with TRBD1. Trimming took 5 bases from V and 2 from J; bases not matched to a gene: 7. Germline V gene sequence: CDR1 MNHNS, CDR2 SASEGT. This CDR3 has 15 amino acids. For the CDR3, the DNA is TGTGCCAGCAGTTGGGGCAGGGGGATCACAGATACGCAGTATTTT. Its translation is CASSWGRGITDTQYF.

This clonotype came up a few times. The rearrangement links TRBV28 to TRBJ2-2; 10 nucleotides line up with TRBD2. CDR1 and CDR2 from the germline V gene are MDHEN and SYDVKM. The CDR3 extends over 14 amino acids. The J segment lost 7 bases and the V segment lost 5 bases, leaving 4 bases of the junction unmatched. CDR3 residues: CASSDRTSGGELFF. DNA of the CDR3: TGTGCCAGCAGTGACCGGACTAGCGGCGGGGAGCTGTTTTTT.

For this clonotype: This may arise from a read error, as a much more abundant clone is one base away. The V gene is TRBV28, the J gene TRBJ1-5, with TRBD1 identical over 8 bases. This CDR3 is 15 amino acids long. Germline V gives CDR1 MDHEN, CDR2 SYDVKM. The CDR3 loop is CASSFRGQGNQAQHF. Here the CDR3 DNA reads TGTGCCAGCAGTTTCCGAGGACAGGGCAATCAGGCCCAGCATTTT.

V is TRBV20-1 and J is TRBJ2-2, with 7 bases lining up with TRBD2. The CDR3 is made up of 16 amino acids. J lost 4 bases, V lost 7 bases, and 15 bases had no gene match. The germline gives CDR1 DFQATT, CDR2 SNEGSKA (reference sequence). DNA for the CDR3: TGCAGTGACCGGGAGGCCCTGGGTCGAAGCACCGGGGAGCTGTTTTTT. Its translation is CSDREALGRSTGELFF.

This clonotype came up many times. This chain joins TRBV11-2 and TRBJ2-1; the match to TRBD2 covers 8 bases. V shed 1 base and J 8 bases; nucleotides not matched to a gene: 7. This CDR3 comprises 15 residues. Germline CDR1 is SGHAT and CDR2 is FQNNGV. In DNA form, the CDR3 reads TGTGCCAGCAGCTTAGTCGGTACGGGAGGGGATGAGCAGTTCTTC. Residues: CASSLVGTGGDEQFF.

The chain has TRBV5-5 and TRBJ2-4; 8 bases fit TRBD1. CDR1 SGHKS and CDR2 YYEKEE come from the germline V gene (reference sequence). V lost 4 bases and J lost 0; bases outside the gene matches: 6. The CDR3 consists of 16 residues. The CDR3 spells CASSRRDRGAKNIQYF. The CDR3 DNA sequence: TGTGCCAGCAGCCGCCGAGACAGGGGAGCCAAAAACATTCAGTACTTC. Full variable domain (remainder filled in from reference TRBV5-5 and TRBJ2-4): DAGVTQSPTHLIKTRGQQVTLRCSPISGHKSVSWYQQVLGQGPQFIFQYYEKEERGRGNFPDRFSARQFPNYSSELNVNALLLGDSALYLCASSRRDRGAKNIQYFGAGTRLSVL.

This clonotype was seen repeatedly, ten times or more. The CDR3 DNA sequence: TGTGCCAGCAGTGGACAGGGTTCGAACTATGGCTACACCTTC. Protein product: CASSGQGSNYGYTF. The V gene is TRBV12-3 or TRBV12-4, the J gene TRBJ1-2; 8 bases agree with TRBD1. The CDR3 has 14 residues. Trimming cost V 5 bases and J 2 bases; bases outside gene matches: 4.

The table lists this clonotype with many counts. This chain connects TRBV28 to TRBJ1-2; 10 bases agree with TRBD1. Germline CDR1 reads MDHEN; CDR2 reads SYDVKM. The CDR3 spans 15 residues. V shed 7 bases, J shed 8 bases, and the junction held 13 bases outside the gene matches. This CDR3 reads CASNPYLGQGNGYTF. The DNA of the CDR3 is TGTGCCAGCAACCCTTACCTGGGACAGGGGAACGGCTACACCTTC.

The V and J genes are TRBV2 and TRBJ2-5; TRBD2 matches 8 bases. With 4 bases clipped from V and 2 bases from J, the junction kept 9 bases outside the gene matches. The germline V gene has CDR1 SNHLY and CDR2 FYNNEI. This CDR3 spans 16 amino acids. The CDR3 nucleotides are TGTGCCAGCAGTGCATCGGCTAGCGGGTCACAAGAGACCCAGTACTTC. Protein sequence: CASSASASGSQETQYF.

This clonotype came up many times. This chain uses TRBV28 with TRBJ1-1; 8 bases fit TRBD1. V shed 6 bases and J 4 bases; nucleotides not matched to a gene: 10. CDR1 is MDHEN, CDR2 SYDVKM, per germline. This CDR3 contains 15 residues. CDR3 in DNA: TGTGCCAGCAGCCCTACTGACAGGGGAGGCACTGAAGCTTTCTTT. It yields the protein CASSPTDRGGTEAFF.